Each of the 28 T cell receptor beta chains below was sequenced from the same sample in a study of OX40 agonist ivuxolimab in advanced cancers. Libraries were prepared by immunoSEQ multiplex PCR; TCRdb keeps only in-frame clonotypes and omits some of them. The repertoire includes tens of thousands of clones, around four fifths of them detected once, and approximately 2.6% sits in the top ten. Sample: CD4+ or CD8+ T cells sorted from blood, taken in a trial of the OX40 agonist ivuxolimab. These receptors were taken from an adult with an advanced solid tumor such as melanoma, head and neck, liver or kidney cancer.

CDR3 loop: CASSRGAGFSYEQYF. CDR3 nucleotides: TGTGCCAGCAGCCGAGGGGCGGGGTTCTCCTACGAGCAGTACTTC. This rearrangement joins TRBV6-5 to TRBJ2-5; D is possibly TRBD2 (6 bases). Matching the DNA end better, TRBJ2-7 makes the J call doubtful. The CDR3 extends over 15 amino acids. Germline loops: CDR1 MNHEY, CDR2 SVGAGI.

The rearrangement joins TRBV18 to TRBJ2-7; 7 bases agree with TRBD1. V lost 2 bases, J lost 5 bases, and 3 bases stayed unmatched. The germline V gene encodes CDR1 KGHSH and CDR2 LQKENI. This CDR3 is 13 amino acids long. CDR3 coding DNA: TGTGCCAGCTCACCAGACAGGGCCCACGAGCAGTACTTC. Amino acid sequence: CASSPDRAHEQYF.

J is TRBJ2-5 and V is TRBV6-5; D might be TRBD1 (6 bases). The CDR3 runs to 13 residues. Germline V lookup: CDR1 MNHEY, CDR2 SVGAGI. Trimming left V 8 bases short and J 1 base short, with 11 bases between. For the CDR3, the DNA is TGTGCCAGCGGGTACAGGGTCCAAGAGACCCAGTACTTC. Translation gives CASGYRVQETQYF.

V is TRBV29-1 and J is TRBJ1-1; D is ambiguous. The germline V gene encodes CDR1 SQVTM and CDR2 ANQGSEA. The CDR3 is made up of 11 amino acids. V was shortened by 6 bases and J by 0 bases, with 5 bases between the two germline ends. The CDR3 DNA reads as TGCAGCGTCTCAGTGAACACTGAAGCTTTCTTT. Its protein product is CSVSVNTEAFF.

This chain joins TRBV18 and TRBJ1-5; no reliable D call. The CDR3 spans 14 residues. Germline CDR1 KGHSH, CDR2 LQKENI. Trimming stripped 6 bases from V and 3 bases from J, with 12 bases between. This chain's CDR3 is CASSRGGDNQPQHF. The CDR3 DNA sequence: TGTGCCAGCTCTCGAGGAGGAGACAATCAGCCCCAGCATTTT.

V usage is TRBV13 and J usage is TRBJ1-4; D perhaps matches TRBD1 (5 bases). This CDR3 region has 15 residues. The germline V gene has CDR1 PRHDT and CDR2 FYEKMQ (reference sequence). Trimming left V 5 bases short and J 2 bases short, with 12 bases between. DNA of the CDR3: TGTGCCAGCAGCCTCGGAAGACAGACTAATGAAAAACTGTTTTTT. The encoded protein is CASSLGRQTNEKLFF.

The chain links TRBV20-1 to TRBJ1-1; D gene unclear. The CDR3 length is 10 residues. Trimming shortened V by 3 bases and J by 2 bases, and 1 base separated the two germline ends. Germline assignment: CDR1 DFQATT and CDR2 SNEGSKA (reference sequence). The CDR3 sequence is CSASNTEAFF. The CDR3 DNA sequence: TGCAGTGCTAGTAACACTGAAGCTTTCTTT.

This clone has a single count. V gene TRBV4-3 combines with J gene TRBJ2-5; tentatively, D is TRBD2 (5 bases). V was trimmed by 5 bases and J by 2 bases, leaving 15 bases between them. The CDR3 is made up of 15 amino acids. Germline assignment: CDR1 LGHNA and CDR2 YSLEER. CDR3 sequence (DNA): TGCGCCAGCAGCAGGAGGATCGGGTCACAAGAGACCCAGTACTTC. Residues: CASSRRIGSQETQYF.

The J gene is TRBJ2-3, the V gene TRBV28; tentative D call: TRBD1 (5 bases). The germline V and J ends were trimmed by 5 bases and 6 bases, with 15 bases remaining between them. The CDR3 is made up of 14 amino acids. Per the germline V gene, CDR1 is MDHEN and CDR2 is SYDVKM. CDR3 coding DNA: TGTGCCAGCAGTCAGGGAATGGAAGGGGATACGCAGTATTTT. It codes for CASSQGMEGDTQYF.

The chain has TRBV9 and TRBJ2-7; TRBD2 agrees at 7 bases. V gave up 0 bases and J gave up 4 bases; unmatched junction bases: 4. This CDR3 has 14 residues. CDR1 is SGDLS and CDR2 is YYNGEE in the germline V gene. CDR3 in amino acids: CASSVGLAEYEQYF. CDR3 in DNA: TGTGCCAGCAGCGTAGGCCTAGCGGAATACGAGCAGTACTTC.

The V and J genes are TRBV4-2 and TRBJ2-1; tentative D call: TRBD2 (6 bases). The ends were cut back, 4 bases at V and 13 bases at J, with 20 bases in the middle. Germline assignment: CDR1 LGHNA and CDR2 YNFKEQ. This CDR3 has 14 amino acids. In nucleotides, the CDR3 is TGTGCCAGCAGCCGAAAATCCACCACGGGGGAACAGTTCTTC. It yields the protein CASSRKSTTGEQFF.

The rearrangement joins TRBV10-3 to TRBJ1-4; no definite D call. This CDR3 is built from 12 residues. The ends were cut back, 3 bases at V and 8 bases at J, with 7 bases in the middle. Germline CDR1 reads ENHRY; CDR2 reads SYGVKD. The CDR3 loop reads CAISDGYEKLFF. The CDR3 DNA reads TGTGCCATCAGTGATGGTTACGAAAAACTGTTTTTT.

This rearrangement joins TRBV6-5 to TRBJ1-5; TRBD1 might be the D (6 bases). V gave up 0 bases and J gave up 1 base, with 7 bases separating them. This CDR3 is 15 amino acids long. Germline loops: CDR1 MNHEY, CDR2 SVGAGI. As DNA, the CDR3 is TGTGCCAGCAGTTACTCTGGACAGAGCAATCAGCCCCAGCATTTT. It yields the protein CASSYSGQSNQPQHF.

The CDR3 nucleotides are TGCGCCAGCAGCTGGGGAACGGGGGCTGAAGCTTTCTTT. Its translation: CASSWGTGAEAFF. The V gene is TRBV5-1, the J gene TRBJ1-1; D is possibly TRBD1 (5 bases). The CDR3 extends over 13 amino acids. Trimming removed 3 bases from V and 6 bases from J, with 12 bases in between. Germline V gives CDR1 SGHRS, CDR2 YFSETQ.

The V call is TRBV18, the J call TRBJ1-5; no definite D call. The CDR3 is 13 amino acids. V shed 2 bases and J shed 6 bases, with 8 bases lying between them. Germline CDR1 reads KGHSH; CDR2 reads LQKENI. CDR3 bases: TGTGCCAGCTCACCAGGCGAGGGTCAGCCCCAGCATTTT. This gives the protein CASSPGEGQPQHF. The full variable domain, in which reference TRBV18 and TRBJ1-5 provide the parts outside the CDR3, is NAGVMQNPRHLVRRRGQEARLRCSPMKGHSHVYWYRQLPEEGLKFMVYLQKENIIDESGMPKERFSAEFPKEGPSILRIQQVVRGDSAAYFCASSPGEGQPQHFGDGTRLSIL.

This clone came up once. The rearrangement uses TRBV30 and TRBJ2-2; D is undetermined. This CDR3 spans 11 amino acids. CDR1 GTSNPN and CDR2 SVGIG come from the germline V gene (reference sequence). Trimming took off 5 bases at V and 5 bases at J, with 6 bases between the two ends. The CDR3 protein is CAWGRTGELFF. The CDR3 bases are TGTGCCTGGGGACGGACCGGGGAGCTGTTTTTT.

V usage is TRBV29-1 and J usage is TRBJ2-2; maybe TRBD2 (6 bases). Trimming pared 4 bases from V and 0 bases from J, leaving 9 bases between. There are 14 residues in the CDR3. Germline-derived CDR1 and CDR2 are SQVTM and ANQGSEA. CDR3 protein: CSVAAGPNTGELFF. In DNA form, the CDR3 reads TGCAGCGTTGCCGCGGGGCCGAACACCGGGGAGCTGTTTTTT.

This clone has just one count. This chain joins TRBV7-3 and TRBJ1-2; D not certain. The CDR3 covers 13 residues. Germline V gives CDR1 SGHTA, CDR2 FQGTGA. V lost 2 bases, J lost 4 bases, and 8 bases lay in between. The CDR3 is CASSLVEGYGYTF. CDR3 sequence (DNA): TGTGCCAGCAGCTTAGTGGAAGGCTATGGCTACACCTTC.

CDR3: CASQVPRTGGSEQFF. The CDR3 coding sequence is TGTGCCAGTCAGGTCCCTCGGACAGGGGGTAGTGAGCAGTTCTTC. The chain recombines TRBV28 with TRBJ2-1; 10 bases line up with TRBD1. The CDR3 has 15 residues. The germline V gene has CDR1 MDHEN and CDR2 SYDVKM. Losses at the gene ends were 9 bases for V and 9 bases for J; bases not matched to a gene: 14.

The genes are TRBV19 and TRBJ2-1; D call uncertain. V gave up 4 bases and J gave up 0 bases, with 13 bases separating them. The CDR3 sequence is 16 residues long. Per the germline V gene, CDR1 is LNHDA and CDR2 is SQIVND (reference sequence). The CDR3 nucleotides read TGTGCCAGTAGTAGTCTTTCCAAGAGCTCCTACAATGAGCAGTTCTTC. Translation: CASSSLSKSSYNEQFF. The full variable domain, rest sourced from reference TRBV19 and TRBJ2-1, is DGGITQSPKYLFRKEGQNVTLSCEQNLNHDAMYWYRQDPGQGLRLIYYSQIVNDFQKGDIAEGYSVSREKKESFPLTVTSAQKNPTAFYLCASSSLSKSSYNEQFFGPGTRLTVL.

V is TRBV19 and J is TRBJ1-2; D remains unclear. The germline V and J ends were trimmed by 3 bases and 0 bases, with 11 bases remaining between them. CDR3 size: 15 residues. Germline V lookup: CDR1 LNHDA, CDR2 SQIVND (reference sequence). The CDR3 bases are TGTGCCAGTAGTATGGCGGCAGGAGCTAACTATGGCTACACCTTC. Translated, it gives CASSMAAGANYGYTF.

The chain carries TRBV19 and TRBJ2-7; TRBD1 matches at 8 bases. CDR1 and CDR2 from the germline V gene are LNHDA and SQIVND (reference sequence). The V and J ends lost 7 bases and 3 bases, in that order; junction bases with no gene match: 8. The CDR3 runs to 14 residues. CDR3 in amino acids: CASKGTGSFYEQYF. CDR3 bases: TGTGCCAGTAAAGGGACAGGCTCTTTCTACGAGCAGTACTTC.

The chain couples TRBV4-1 to TRBJ1-3, with TRBD1 matching over 7 bases. The CDR3 runs to 17 residues. From germline, CDR1 is MGHRA and CDR2 YSYEKL. Losses at the gene ends were 0 bases for V and 2 bases for J; bases not matched to a gene: 7. The CDR3 protein is CASSQEGPGGPGNTIYF. DNA of the CDR3: TGCGCCAGCAGCCAAGAAGGTCCAGGGGGGCCTGGAAACACCATATATTTT.

V usage is TRBV7-9 and J usage is TRBJ1-2; no clear D. CDR3 length: 13 amino acids. Germline V CDR1 and CDR2: SEHNR, FQNEAQ (reference sequence). Trimming shortened V by 2 bases and J by 11 bases, and 15 bases separated the two germline ends. The CDR3 DNA is TGTGCCAGCAGCTTATACACTGGGGTCGCGTACACCTTC. Its translation is CASSLYTGVAYTF.

This chain connects TRBV4-3 to TRBJ2-3; the D is unclear. The CDR3 length is 15 residues. CDR1 and CDR2 (germline): LGHNA, YSLEER. V was cut by 0 bases and J by 6 bases, with 13 bases left in between. In DNA, the CDR3 is TGCGCCAGCAGCCAAGAGGACGGAGAGGCCGATACGCAGTATTTT. It is translated as CASSQEDGEADTQYF.

V is TRBV28 and J is TRBJ2-1; 7 bases line up with TRBD2. J lost 8 bases, V lost 5 bases, and 15 bases had no gene match. This CDR3 comprises 16 residues. Germline V lookup: CDR1 MDHEN, CDR2 SYDVKM. This CDR3 is CASSPRGVANEDEQFF. CDR3 bases: TGTGCCAGCAGTCCCCGGGGGGTGGCTAACGAGGATGAGCAGTTCTTC.

This clone has only a few counts. V gene TRBV5-1 combines with J gene TRBJ1-2; possibly TRBD1 for D (6 bases). From germline, CDR1 is SGHRS and CDR2 YFSETQ. The CDR3 runs to 13 residues. V shed 7 bases and J shed 3 bases, with 13 bases lying between them. The chain's CDR3 is CASATGSDYGYTF. The CDR3 DNA reads as TGCGCCAGCGCCACAGGGTCGGACTATGGCTACACCTTC.

A note on this clone: This specimen includes other DNA sequences encoding the same CDR3. The chain uses TRBV11-2 and TRBJ1-2; D gene ambiguous. CDR1 SGHAT and CDR2 FQNNGV come from the germline V gene. V was cut by 1 base and J by 3 bases, with 9 bases left in between. The CDR3 consists of 14 residues. CDR3 sequence (DNA): TGTGCCAGCAGCTTAGGTGTCGGTGACTATGGCTACACCTTC. This encodes CASSLGVGDYGYTF.